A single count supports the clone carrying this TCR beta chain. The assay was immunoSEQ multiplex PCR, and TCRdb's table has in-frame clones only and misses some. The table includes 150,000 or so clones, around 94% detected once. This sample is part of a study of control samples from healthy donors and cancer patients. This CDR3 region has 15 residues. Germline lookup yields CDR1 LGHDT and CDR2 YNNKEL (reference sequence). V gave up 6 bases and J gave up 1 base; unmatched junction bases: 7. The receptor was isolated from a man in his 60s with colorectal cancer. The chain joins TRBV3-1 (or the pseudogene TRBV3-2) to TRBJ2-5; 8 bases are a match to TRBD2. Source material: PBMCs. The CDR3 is CASRRIAGTQETQYF. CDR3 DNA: TGTGCCAGCAGACGGATAGCGGGGACCCAAGAGACCCAGTACTTC.